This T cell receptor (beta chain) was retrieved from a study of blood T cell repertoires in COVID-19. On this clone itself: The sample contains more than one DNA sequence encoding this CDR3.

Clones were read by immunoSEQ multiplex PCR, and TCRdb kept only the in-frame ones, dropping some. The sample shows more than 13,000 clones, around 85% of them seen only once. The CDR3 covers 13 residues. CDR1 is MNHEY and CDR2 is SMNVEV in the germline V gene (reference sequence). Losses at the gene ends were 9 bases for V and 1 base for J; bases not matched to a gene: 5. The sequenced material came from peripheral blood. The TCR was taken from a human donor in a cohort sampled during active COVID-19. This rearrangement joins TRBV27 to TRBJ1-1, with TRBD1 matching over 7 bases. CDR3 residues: CASSQGTNTEAFF. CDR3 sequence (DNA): TGTGCCAGTTCACAGGGGACGAACACTGAAGCTTTCTTT.